This T cell receptor (beta chain) was documented in a study of OX40 agonist ivuxolimab in advanced cancers. Points from the study as a whole: Among the nonresponders, some also had low normalized T-cell clonal expansion.

The CDR3 contains 12 residues. Germline values: CDR1 LGHNT, CDR2 FRNRAP. V lost 6 bases to trimming and J lost 3 bases, with 8 bases between them. On this clone: Its antigen remains unidentified.

The method was immunoSEQ multiplex PCR; TCRdb's version includes in-frame clones alone and lacks a portion of them. Of around 100,000 clones listed, more than 85% were seen once; the top ten hold around 0.25%. The V and J genes are TRBV12-5 and TRBJ1-2; unclear D gene. The sample consisted of CD4+ or CD8+ T cells sorted from blood, taken in a trial of the OX40 agonist ivuxolimab. This TCR came from an adult with an advanced solid tumor such as melanoma, head and neck, liver or kidney cancer. CDR3 coding DNA: TGTGCTAGTGGCTGTAGGGACTATGGCTACACCTTC. Its protein product is CASGCRDYGYTF. The full variable domain, its missing parts supplied by reference TRBV12-5 and TRBJ1-2, is DARVTQTPRHKVTEMGQEVTMRCQPILGHNTVFWYRQTMMQGLELLAYFRNRAPLDDSGMPKDRFSAEMPDATLATLKIQPSEPRDSAVYFCASGCRDYGYTFGSGTRLTVV.